Sequencing of this T cell receptor (beta chain) was carried out in a study of T cell repertoires in cytomegalovirus infection. TCRdb ran MiXCR on the reads and lists one entry per CDR3 protein. The table records fewer than 700,000 distinct CDR3 sequences, less than 25% of them present only once. CDR1 SNHLY and CDR2 FYNNEI come from the germline V gene. The CDR3 totals 12 residues. Trimming left V 7 bases short and J 15 bases short, with 19 bases between. General study results and limits: Identification of carriers of CMV plus the relevant HLA was achieved through cumulative public TCR beta family frequency.

To note about this clonotype: Antigen: not known.

The origin of this receptor is a human donor in good health (CMV status not recorded). Some clones in this sample may be carry-over from other donors' samples. The chain uses TRBV2 and TRBJ2-1, with a tentative D call TRBD2 (5 bases). The sample comprised CD8+ T cells from PBMCs. The CDR3: CASIDRPHEGFF. Written as DNA, the CDR3 is TGTGCCAGCATTGACCGACCCCATGAGGGGTTCTTC.